The rows below give T cell receptor beta chains drawn from one sample of a study of T cell repertoires in cytomegalovirus infection. No antigen has been assigned to these receptors. TCRdb re-called the reads with MiXCR, one entry per CDR3 protein. The profile shows 80,000 to 90,000 distinct CDR3 sequences, about 44% of them singletons. Sequences were derived from CD8+ T cells from cultured PBMCs, sampled from culture after CMV antigen stimulation. The receptor source for this set is a human donor in good health (CMV status not recorded). Some clones in this sample may be carry-over from other donors' samples. The CDR3 runs from the conserved cysteine through the conserved F or W. Each record gives: clone size, D gene, V gene, J gene, CDR3 DNA, CDR3 protein. The D gene is left open where the match is weak. For some rows the clone size is stated as once, few or many, or as a class when expanded; others skip it.

-	-	TRBV29-1	TRBJ1-4	TGCAGCGTTGCCCGGGATGCAACTAATGAAAAACTGTTTTTT	CSVARDATNEKLFF
few	TRBD1	TRBV7-9	TRBJ1-2	TGTGCCAGCAGCCCCACAGGGGGCGGGGGTTGGTTCTACACCTTC	CASSPTGGGGWFYTF
once	-	TRBV2	TRBJ2-7	TGTGCCAGCACTCAGAAGGGTTACCTCTACGAGCAGTACTTC	CASTQKGYLYEQYF
-	-	TRBV2	TRBJ2-2	TGTGCCAGCAGTGAGGGGAACACCGGGGAGCTGTTTTTT	CASSEGNTGELFF
-	-	TRBV6-1	TRBJ2-3	TGTGCCAGCAGTGAAGGGACTGGCTTTCCGGATACGCAGTATTTT	CASSEGTGFPDTQYF
-	-	TRBV7-6	TRBJ1-1	TGTGCCAGCAGCTTAGCGGCGGTGAACACTGAAGCTTTCTTT	CASSLAAVNTEAFF
-	-	TRBV5-6	TRBJ2-1	TGTGCCAGCAGCTTACCGGGGATGAAAAATGAGCAGTTCTTC	CASSLPGMKNEQFF
many	TRBD1	TRBV28	TRBJ1-5	TGTGCCAGCAGTTCCTTGACCGGGACAGGGGGATCGGGAGGCAATCAGCCCCAGCATTTT	CASSSLTGTGGSGGNQPQHF
few	-	TRBV27	TRBJ2-1	TGTGCCAGCAGTTTCGAGAGAGGATACAATGAGCAGTTCTTC	CASSFERGYNEQFF
few	TRBD1	TRBV6-1	TRBJ1-5	TGTGCCAGCAGTGAAGGACAGGGACCCTTCAATCAGCCCCAGCATTTT	CASSEGQGPFNQPQHF